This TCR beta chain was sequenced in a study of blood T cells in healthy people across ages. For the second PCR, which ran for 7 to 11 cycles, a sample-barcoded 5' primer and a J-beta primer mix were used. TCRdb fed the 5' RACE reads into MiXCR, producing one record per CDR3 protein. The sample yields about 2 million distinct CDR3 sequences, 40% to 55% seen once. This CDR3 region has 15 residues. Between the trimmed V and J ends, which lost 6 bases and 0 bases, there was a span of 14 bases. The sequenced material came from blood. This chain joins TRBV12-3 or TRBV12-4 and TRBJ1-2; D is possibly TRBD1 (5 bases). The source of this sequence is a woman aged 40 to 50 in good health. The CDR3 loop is CASRHAAGPNYGYTF. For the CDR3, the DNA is TGTGCCAGCAGACACGCCGCGGGACCTAACTATGGCTACACCTTC.